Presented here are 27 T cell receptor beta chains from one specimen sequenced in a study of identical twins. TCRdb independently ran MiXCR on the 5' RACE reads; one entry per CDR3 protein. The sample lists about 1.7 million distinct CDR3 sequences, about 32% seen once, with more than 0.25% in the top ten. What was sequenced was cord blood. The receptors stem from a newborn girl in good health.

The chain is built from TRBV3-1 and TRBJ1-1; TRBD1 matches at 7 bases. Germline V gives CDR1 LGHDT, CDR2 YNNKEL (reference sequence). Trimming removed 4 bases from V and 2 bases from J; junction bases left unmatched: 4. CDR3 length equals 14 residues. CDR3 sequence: CASSRGTDNTEAFF. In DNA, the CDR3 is TGTGCCAGCAGCCGGGGGACAGATAACACTGAAGCTTTCTTT.

CDR3 DNA: TGCAGTGCTTTACGGAGCGGGGGGAACACCGGGGAGCTGTTTTTT. This sequence encodes CSALRSGGNTGELFF. The rearrangement links TRBV20-1 to TRBJ2-2, with 8 bases lining up with TRBD2. This CDR3 is built from 15 residues. The ends lost 5 bases at V and 1 base at J; junction bases unmatched: 6. CDR1 is DFQATT, CDR2 SNEGSKA, per germline (reference sequence).

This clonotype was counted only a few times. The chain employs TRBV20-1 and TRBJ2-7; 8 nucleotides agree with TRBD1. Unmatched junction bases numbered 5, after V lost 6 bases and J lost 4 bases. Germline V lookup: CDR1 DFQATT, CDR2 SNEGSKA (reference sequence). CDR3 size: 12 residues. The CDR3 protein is CSALDRVYEQYF. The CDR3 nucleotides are TGCAGTGCATTGGACAGGGTTTACGAGCAGTACTTC.

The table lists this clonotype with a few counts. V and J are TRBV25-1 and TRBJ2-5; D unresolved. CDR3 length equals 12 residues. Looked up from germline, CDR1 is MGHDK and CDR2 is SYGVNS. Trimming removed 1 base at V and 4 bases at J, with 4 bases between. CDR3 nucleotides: TGTGCCAGCAGTGAATTCGCAGAGACCCAGTACTTC. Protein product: CASSEFAETQYF.

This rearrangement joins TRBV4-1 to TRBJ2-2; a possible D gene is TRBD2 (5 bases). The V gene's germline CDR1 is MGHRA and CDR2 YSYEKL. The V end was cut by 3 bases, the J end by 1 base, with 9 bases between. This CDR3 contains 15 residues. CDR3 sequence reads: CASSQTDWNTGELFF. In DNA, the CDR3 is TGCGCCAGCAGCCAGACGGACTGGAACACCGGGGAGCTGTTTTTT.

CDR3 region: CATSDCPVPGLAGDYNEQFF. In nucleotides, the CDR3 is TGTGCCACCAGTGATTGCCCAGTCCCGGGACTAGCGGGGGACTACAATGAGCAGTTCTTC. The chain links TRBV24-1 to TRBJ2-1; 14 nucleotides line up with TRBD2. Losses at the gene ends were 2 bases for V and 3 bases for J; bases not matched to a gene: 11. Germline V gene lookup returns CDR1 KGHDR and CDR2 SFDVKD. This CDR3 is built from 20 residues.

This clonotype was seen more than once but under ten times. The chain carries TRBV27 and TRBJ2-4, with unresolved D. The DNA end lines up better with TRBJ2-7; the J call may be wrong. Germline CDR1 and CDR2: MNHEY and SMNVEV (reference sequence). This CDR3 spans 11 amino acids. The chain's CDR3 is CAAGSNYEQYF. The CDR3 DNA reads TGTGCCGCCGGGTCAAACTACGAGCAGTACTTC.

CDR3 DNA sequence: TGCAGTGCCACAAGAAACGGGTACAATGAGCAGTTCTTC. This translates into CSATRNGYNEQFF. The rearrangement joins TRBV20-1 to TRBJ2-1; unclear D gene. This CDR3 has 13 residues. Per germline, CDR1 DFQATT and CDR2 SNEGSKA (reference sequence). V was shortened by 6 bases and J by 4 bases, with 13 bases between the two germline ends.

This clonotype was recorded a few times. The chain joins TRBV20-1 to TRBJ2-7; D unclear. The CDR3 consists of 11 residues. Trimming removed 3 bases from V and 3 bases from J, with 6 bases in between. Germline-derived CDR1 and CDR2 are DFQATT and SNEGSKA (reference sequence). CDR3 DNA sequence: TGCAGTGCTAGTCCGATCTACGAGCAGTACTTC. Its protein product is CSASPIYEQYF.

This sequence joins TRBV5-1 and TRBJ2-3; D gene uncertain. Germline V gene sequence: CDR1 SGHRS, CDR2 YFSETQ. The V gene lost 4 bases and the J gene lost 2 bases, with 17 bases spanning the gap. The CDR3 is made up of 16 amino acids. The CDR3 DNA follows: TGCGCCAGCAGCGCCGTTTGGACGGACCCCACAGATACGCAGTATTTT. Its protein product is CASSAVWTDPTDTQYF.

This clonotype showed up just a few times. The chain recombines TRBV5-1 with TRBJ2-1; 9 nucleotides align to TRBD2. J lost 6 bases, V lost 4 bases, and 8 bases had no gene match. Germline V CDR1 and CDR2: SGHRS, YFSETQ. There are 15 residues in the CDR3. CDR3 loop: CASSPGLARLNEQFF. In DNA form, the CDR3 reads TGCGCCAGCAGCCCCGGACTAGCGCGTCTCAATGAGCAGTTCTTC.

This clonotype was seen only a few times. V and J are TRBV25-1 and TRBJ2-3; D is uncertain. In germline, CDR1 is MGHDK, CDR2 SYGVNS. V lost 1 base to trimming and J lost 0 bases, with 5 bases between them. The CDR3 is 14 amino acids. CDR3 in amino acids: CASSEWVSTDTQYF. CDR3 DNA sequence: TGTGCCAGCAGTGAATGGGTCAGCACAGATACGCAGTATTTT.

CDR3 protein: CAASFAADTDTQYF. DNA for the CDR3: TGTGCCGCCTCGTTCGCGGCGGACACAGATACGCAGTATTTT. The chain joins TRBV10-3 to TRBJ2-3; D is uncertain. The CDR3 is 14 residues long. Germline lookup yields CDR1 ENHRY and CDR2 SYGVKD. Trimming took off 11 bases at V and 2 bases at J, with 17 bases between the two ends.

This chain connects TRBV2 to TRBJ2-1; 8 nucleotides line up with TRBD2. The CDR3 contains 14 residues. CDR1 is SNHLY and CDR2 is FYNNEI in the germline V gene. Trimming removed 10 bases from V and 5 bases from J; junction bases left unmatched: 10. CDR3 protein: CATFGGTSDNEQFF. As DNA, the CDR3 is TGTGCCACCTTTGGCGGGACTAGTGACAATGAGCAGTTCTTC.

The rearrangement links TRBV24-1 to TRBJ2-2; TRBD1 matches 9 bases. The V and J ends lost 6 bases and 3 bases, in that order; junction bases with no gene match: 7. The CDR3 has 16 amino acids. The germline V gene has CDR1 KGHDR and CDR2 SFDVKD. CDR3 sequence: CATSRTGARDTGELFF. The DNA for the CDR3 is TGTGCCACCAGTCGGACAGGGGCCAGGGACACCGGGGAGCTGTTTTTT.

The CDR3 sequence: CASSGPGLEEYNEQFF. The CDR3 bases are TGTGCCAGCAGCGGACCGGGACTAGAGGAATACAATGAGCAGTTCTTC. The V and J genes are TRBV5-5 and TRBJ2-1, with TRBD2 matching over 8 bases. The CDR3 runs 16 residues. Trimming at V came to 4 bases and at J to 4 bases, leaving 10 bases not matched to a gene. CDR1 SGHKS and CDR2 YYEKEE come from the germline V gene (reference sequence). Complete variable domain (other parts from reference TRBV5-5 and TRBJ2-1): DAGVTQSPTHLIKTRGQQVTLRCSPISGHKSVSWYQQVLGQGPQFIFQYYEKEERGRGNFPDRFSARQFPNYSSELNVNALLLGDSALYLCASSGPGLEEYNEQFFGPGTRLTVL.

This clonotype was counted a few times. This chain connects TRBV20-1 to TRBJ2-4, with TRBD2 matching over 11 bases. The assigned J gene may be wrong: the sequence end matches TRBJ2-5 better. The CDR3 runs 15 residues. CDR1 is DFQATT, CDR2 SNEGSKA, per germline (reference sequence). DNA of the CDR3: TGCAGTGCTCCTGGAACTAGCGGGAGCGGAAAGACCCAGTACTTC. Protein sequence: CSAPGTSGSGKTQYF.

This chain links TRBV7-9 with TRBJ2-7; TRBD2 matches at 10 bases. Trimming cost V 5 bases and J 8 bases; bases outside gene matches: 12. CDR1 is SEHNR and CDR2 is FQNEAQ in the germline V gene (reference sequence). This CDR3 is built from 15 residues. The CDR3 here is CASSHLAGDSNKQYF. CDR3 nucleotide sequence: TGTGCCAGCAGCCACCTAGCGGGAGATAGCAACAAGCAGTACTTC.

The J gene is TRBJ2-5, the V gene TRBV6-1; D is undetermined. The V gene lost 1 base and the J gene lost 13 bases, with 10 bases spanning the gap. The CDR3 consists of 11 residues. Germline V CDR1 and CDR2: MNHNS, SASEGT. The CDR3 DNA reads TGTGCCAGCAGTGAAGACGTAGCCGGGTACTTC. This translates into CASSEDVAGYF.

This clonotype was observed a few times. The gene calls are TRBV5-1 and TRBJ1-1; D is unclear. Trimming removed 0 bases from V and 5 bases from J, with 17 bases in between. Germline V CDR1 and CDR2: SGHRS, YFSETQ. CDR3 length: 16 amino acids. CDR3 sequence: CASSLVMSPGETEAFF. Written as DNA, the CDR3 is TGCGCCAGCAGCTTGGTAATGTCTCCAGGAGAAACTGAAGCTTTCTTT.

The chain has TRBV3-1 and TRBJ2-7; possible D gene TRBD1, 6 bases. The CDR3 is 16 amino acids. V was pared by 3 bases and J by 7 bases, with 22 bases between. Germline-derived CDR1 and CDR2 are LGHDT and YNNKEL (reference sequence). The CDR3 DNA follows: TGTGCCAGCAGCCACCGAACAGGGAACATCTACAATGAGCAGTACTTC. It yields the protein CASSHRTGNIYNEQYF.

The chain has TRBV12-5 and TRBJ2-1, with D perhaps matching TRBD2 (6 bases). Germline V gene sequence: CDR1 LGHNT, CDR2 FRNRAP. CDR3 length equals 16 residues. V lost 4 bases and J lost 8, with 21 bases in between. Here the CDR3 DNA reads TGTGCTAGTGGTTCGTTCAGGGAGGCCGGGCAATATGAGCAGTTCTTC. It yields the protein CASGSFREAGQYEQFF.

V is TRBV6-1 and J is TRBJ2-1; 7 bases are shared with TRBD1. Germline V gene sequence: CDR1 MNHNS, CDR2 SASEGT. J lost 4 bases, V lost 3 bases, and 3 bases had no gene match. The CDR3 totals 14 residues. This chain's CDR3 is CASSEETGYNEQFF. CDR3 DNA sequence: TGTGCCAGCAGTGAGGAGACAGGGTACAATGAGCAGTTCTTC.

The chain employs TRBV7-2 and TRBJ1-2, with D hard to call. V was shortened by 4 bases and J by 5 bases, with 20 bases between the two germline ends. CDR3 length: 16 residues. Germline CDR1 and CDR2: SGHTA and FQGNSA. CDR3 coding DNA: TGTGCCAGCAGCTATACCCCCCCCACAACCCTATATGGCTACACCTTC. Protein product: CASSYTPPTTLYGYTF.

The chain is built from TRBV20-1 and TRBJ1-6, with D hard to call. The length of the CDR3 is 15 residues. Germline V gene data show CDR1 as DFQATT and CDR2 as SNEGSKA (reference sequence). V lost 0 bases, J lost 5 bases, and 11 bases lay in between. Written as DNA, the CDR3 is TGCAGTGCTAGAGATGGGCAGGTCAATAATTCACCCCTCCACTTT. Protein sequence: CSARDGQVNNSPLHF.

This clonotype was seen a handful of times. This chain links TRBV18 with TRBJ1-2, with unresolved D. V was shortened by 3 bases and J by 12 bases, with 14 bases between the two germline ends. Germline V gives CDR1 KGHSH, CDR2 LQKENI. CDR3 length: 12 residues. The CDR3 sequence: CASSPIATLDTF. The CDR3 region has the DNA TGTGCCAGCTCACCTATTGCGACACTCGACACCTTC.

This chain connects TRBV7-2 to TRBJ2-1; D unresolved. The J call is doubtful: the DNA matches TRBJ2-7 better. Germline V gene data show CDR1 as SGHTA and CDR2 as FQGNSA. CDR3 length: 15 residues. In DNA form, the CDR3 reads TGTGCCAGCAGCTTAGTTGGTAGCTTCTACAATGAGCAGTACTTC. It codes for CASSLVGSFYNEQYF.